This TCR beta chain was observed in a study of T-cell reconstitution after alpha-beta-depleted transplantation in children. In its sample, this clonotype was seen many times. Antigen specificity is unknown. A library of TCRbeta sequences, prepared with unique molecular identifiers, was generated. TCRdb independently ran MiXCR on the PCR reads; one entry per CDR3 protein. The sample holds under 450,000 distinct CDR3 sequences, around 15% seen once. Overall study findings and caveats: As was reported, about two months after transplant, alpha-beta T cells came from several hundred expanded graft clones. Once a year had passed after transplant, T-cell counts and diversity came mostly from newly produced T cells. Certain patients had high TCRbeta diversity at day 60, and it came from recipient T cells and thymic progenitors that survived.

The sample consisted of PBMCs, mostly from graft donor cells, taken 360 days after TCRalphabeta/CD19-depleted stem cell transplant. The source is a boy younger than two who had a stem cell transplant for Wiskott-Aldrich syndrome, so the T cells may come from the graft donor.

CDR3 coding DNA: TGTGCCATTGGACAGGCGGTCCGAGAGACCCAGTACTTC. Protein: CAIGQAVRETQYF. The V gene is TRBV10-3, the J gene TRBJ2-5; TRBD1 aligns across 7 bases. The CDR3 covers 13 residues. Unmatched junction bases numbered 8, after V lost 9 bases and J lost 4 bases. Germline CDR1 and CDR2: ENHRY and SYGVKD.